These 14 T cell receptor beta chains were all obtained from the same sample, sequenced in a study of control samples from healthy donors and cancer patients. Profiling relied on immunoSEQ multiplex PCR, and the TCRdb table lists in-frame clones only, not all of them. The profile shows more than 10,000 clones, around 94% of them singletons. Sequencing used PBMCs. The receptors derive from a man at least 80 years old with lung cancer.

This chain joins TRBV28 and TRBJ1-5; 7 nucleotides match TRBD1. V was clipped by 4 bases and J by 0 bases; unmatched bases: 6. Germline V gives CDR1 MDHEN, CDR2 SYDVKM. The CDR3 is 16 amino acids. CDR3 loop: CASSSPAGGSNQPQHF. The CDR3 nucleotides read TGTGCCAGCAGTTCCCCGGCAGGGGGTAGCAATCAGCCCCAGCATTTT. The full variable domain, rest sourced from reference TRBV28 and TRBJ1-5, is DVKVTQSSRYLVKRTGEKVFLECVQDMDHENMFWYRQDPGLGLRLIYFSYDVKMKEKGDIPEGYSVSREKKERFSLILESASTNQTSMYLCASSSPAGGSNQPQHFGDGTRLSIL.

This chain connects TRBV7-2 to TRBJ1-5; no clear D. The germline V gene has CDR1 SGHTA and CDR2 FQGNSA. The CDR3 contains 14 residues. With 0 bases removed from V and 4 bases from J, the gap between germline ends came to 7 bases. Here the CDR3 DNA reads TGTGCCAGCAGCTTAGCAGGGTGGAATCAGCCCCAGCATTTT. It yields the protein CASSLAGWNQPQHF.

The chain is built from TRBV10-2 and TRBJ2-2; D remains ambiguous. The CDR3 covers 16 residues. The germline V gene encodes CDR1 WSHSY and CDR2 SAAADI. V lost 4 bases and J 0 bases, leaving 12 bases between the germline ends. In DNA form, the CDR3 reads TGCGCCAGCAGTGCATTGGCGGAGACGAACACCGGGGAGCTGTTTTTT. As protein: CASSALAETNTGELFF.

The chain recombines TRBV6-2 or TRBV6-3 with TRBJ2-2; D not resolved. CDR1 and CDR2 from the germline V gene are MNHEY and SVGEGT. CDR3 length equals 17 residues. The germline V and J ends were trimmed by 2 bases and 3 bases, with 16 bases remaining between them. DNA for the CDR3: TGTGCCAGCAGTTACACCACGCTCAGACCGCACACCGGGGAGCTGTTTTTT. Amino acids: CASSYTTLRPHTGELFF.

This chain links TRBV19 with TRBJ1-3, with 7 bases lining up with TRBD1. Germline V CDR1 and CDR2: LNHDA, SQIVND (reference sequence). J lost 0 bases, V lost 5 bases, and 4 bases had no gene match. The CDR3 extends over 15 amino acids. CDR3 residues: CASSPGTDSGNTIYF. The CDR3, as DNA: TGTGCCAGTAGTCCCGGGACAGACTCTGGAAACACCATATATTTT.

The chain carries TRBV10-2 and TRBJ1-1; D not certain. The germline gives CDR1 WSHSY, CDR2 SAAADI. The CDR3 consists of 14 residues. V lost 4 bases and J 1 base, leaving 10 bases between the germline ends. CDR3 protein: CASSAQHQNTEAFF. DNA for the CDR3: TGCGCCAGCAGTGCACAGCACCAGAACACTGAAGCTTTCTTT.

The V and J genes are TRBV5-1 and TRBJ1-5; no clear D. Germline V lookup: CDR1 SGHRS, CDR2 YFSETQ. This CDR3 spans 15 amino acids. Trimming took off 4 bases at V and 0 bases at J, with 11 bases between the two ends. The CDR3 loop is CASSASTGSNQPQHF. The CDR3 nucleotides are TGCGCCAGCAGCGCTTCCACCGGTAGCAATCAGCCCCAGCATTTT.

This clone was seen a single time. V is TRBV28 and J is TRBJ1-5; D is unclear. The germline gives CDR1 MDHEN, CDR2 SYDVKM. CDR3 size: 14 residues. Trimming pared 6 bases from V and 1 base from J, leaving 10 bases between. Here the CDR3 reads CASSPGGSNQPQHF. CDR3 bases: TGTGCCAGCAGCCCGGGAGGGAGCAATCAGCCCCAGCATTTT.

The chain carries TRBV12-3 or TRBV12-4 and TRBJ1-1, with D maybe TRBD1 (6 bases). CDR3 length: 13 residues. V was clipped by 5 bases and J by 5 bases, with 12 bases between them. The CDR3 nucleotides read TGTGCCAGCAGTGCACAGGGCTTAACTGAAGCTTTCTTT. Protein product: CASSAQGLTEAFF.

This chain connects TRBV2 to TRBJ2-3, with a possible D match to TRBD2 (7 bases). Trimming removed 6 bases from V and 4 bases from J, with 14 bases in between. The CDR3 runs 14 residues. CDR1 and CDR2 (germline): SNHLY, FYNNEI. For the CDR3, the DNA is TGTGCCAGCAGGGGGGGGCGGGAGCCAGATACGCAGTATTTT. This codes for CASRGGREPDTQYF.

The chain links TRBV19 to TRBJ1-2; D is perhaps TRBD1 (5 bases). Trimming took 3 bases from V and 2 from J, leaving 13 bases between them. This CDR3 comprises 15 residues. Germline loops: CDR1 LNHDA, CDR2 SQIVND (reference sequence). In DNA form, the CDR3 reads TGTGCCAGTAGTATTCCACGGCCAGGGAACTATGGCTACACCTTC. Encoded protein: CASSIPRPGNYGYTF.

DNA for the CDR3: TGTGCCAGCAGTGACAGCAATCAGCCCCAGCATTTT. Translating it yields CASSDSNQPQHF. The V call is TRBV2, the J call TRBJ1-5; D is unresolved. The V gene lost 3 bases and the J gene lost 1 base, with 1 base spanning the gap. CDR3 length: 12 amino acids. Germline V lookup: CDR1 SNHLY, CDR2 FYNNEI.

This chain joins TRBV6-5 and TRBJ1-1; D might be TRBD1 (6 bases). This CDR3 spans 13 amino acids. Germline assignment: CDR1 MNHEY and CDR2 SVGAGI. V gave up 2 bases and J gave up 3 bases, with 7 bases separating them. The CDR3 loop is CASSYNRDTEAFF. CDR3 DNA sequence: TGTGCCAGCAGTTACAACAGGGACACTGAAGCTTTCTTT.

The chain is built from TRBV11-3 and TRBJ1-5; D is undetermined. This CDR3 is built from 13 residues. V was pared by 5 bases and J by 6 bases, with 11 bases between. Germline CDR1 SGHNT, CDR2 YENEEA. The CDR3: CASSPSLGQPQHF. The DNA for the CDR3 is TGTGCCAGCAGCCCGAGTCTGGGTCAGCCCCAGCATTTT.